These 19 T cell receptor beta chains share one sample of origin, sequenced in a study of graft-versus-host responses after intestinal transplantation. TCRdb keeps only in-frame clones here, not all; method: immunoSEQ multiplex PCR. The sample carries some 14,000 clones, around a third recorded once. The specimen comprised alloreactive CD4+ T cells from a mixed lymphocyte reaction culture, sampled before intestinal transplant. Subset defined: CFSE-low proliferating T cells sorted from roughly 6-day pre-transplant mixed lymphocyte reaction (GvH or HvG direction). Every receptor here comes from a human patient who received an intestinal transplant.

This chain links TRBV5-1 with TRBJ2-6; D is possibly TRBD2 (5 bases). Germline V gene data show CDR1 as SGHRS and CDR2 as YFSETQ. The CDR3 is made up of 15 amino acids. Trimming cost V 0 bases and J 4 bases, with 8 bases left between them. DNA for the CDR3: TGCGCCAGCAGCTTGGTGGCGGGCGGGGCCAACGTCCTGACTTTC. Protein product: CASSLVAGGANVLTF.

This chain joins TRBV11-3 and TRBJ2-7; perhaps TRBD1 as D (5 bases). The CDR3 is made up of 13 amino acids. V was clipped by 2 bases and J by 3 bases, with 8 bases between them. Germline V lookup: CDR1 SGHNT, CDR2 YENEEA. The CDR3, as DNA: TGTGCCAGCAGCTTAATTCAGGGCTACGAGCAGTACTTC. Translated, it gives CASSLIQGYEQYF.

V is TRBV2 and J is TRBJ2-5; 7 nucleotides line up with TRBD1. Trimming removed 5 bases from V and 3 bases from J; junction bases left unmatched: 9. Germline values: CDR1 SNHLY, CDR2 FYNNEI. The CDR3 is made up of 15 amino acids. The DNA for the CDR3 is TGTGCCAGCAGTACCAGGACAGGTACGGAAGAGACCCAGTACTTC. It is translated as CASSTRTGTEETQYF.

The rearrangement links TRBV30 to TRBJ2-3; D tentatively reads TRBD1 or TRBD2 (5 bases each). V lost 7 bases, J lost 6 bases, and 17 bases lay in between. The CDR3 loop spans 13 amino acids. Germline V gene sequence: CDR1 GTSNPN, CDR2 SVGIG (reference sequence). CDR3 coding DNA: TGTGCCTCGCTTGCGCGGGCAGGGGATACGCAGTATTTT. Protein sequence: CASLARAGDTQYF.

This clone occurred a few times. The chain recombines TRBV10-3 with TRBJ2-4; D possibly matches TRBD1 or TRBD2 (6 bases each). This CDR3 is built from 15 residues. V dropped 3 bases and J dropped 4 bases, with 13 bases sitting between them. CDR1 and CDR2 from the germline V gene are ENHRY and SYGVKD. The CDR3 nucleotides read TGTGCCATCAGTGAATCAACGGGGGCAAAAAACATTCAGTACTTC. Translated: CAISESTGAKNIQYF.

There are a few counts of this clone. The CDR3 reads CASSFRGEAFF. CDR3 nucleotides: TGTGCCAGCAGTTTCCGGGGAGAAGCTTTCTTT. The chain recombines TRBV27 with TRBJ1-1; D is undetermined. There are 11 residues in the CDR3. Trimming shortened V by 3 bases and J by 8 bases, and 7 bases separated the two germline ends. Germline CDR1 and CDR2: MNHEY and SMNVEV (reference sequence).

This clone has only a few counts. This chain joins TRBV6-1 and TRBJ2-1, with 9 bases lining up with TRBD2. The trim removed 6 bases at V and 5 bases at J, leaving 8 bases unmatched. Germline assignment: CDR1 MNHNS and CDR2 SASEGT. The CDR3 totals 15 residues. The CDR3 reads CASRKAGGEDNEQFF. The CDR3 DNA reads as TGTGCCAGCAGGAAAGCGGGAGGTGAAGACAATGAGCAGTTCTTC.

This chain connects TRBV5-6 to TRBJ1-2; D is perhaps TRBD1 (6 bases). The CDR3 runs 16 residues. With 3 bases removed from V and 5 bases from J, the gap between germline ends came to 20 bases. Germline CDR1 is SGHDT and CDR2 is YYEEEE. Here the CDR3 reads CASSSRGGSSGYGYTF. The CDR3 DNA follows: TGTGCCAGCAGCTCAAGGGGGGGATCCTCAGGGTATGGCTACACCTTC.

V is TRBV19 and J is TRBJ2-1; the match to TRBD2 covers 11 bases. Germline V lookup: CDR1 LNHDA, CDR2 SQIVND (reference sequence). After removal of 5 bases from V and 2 bases from J, the junction contained 8 bases not matched to a gene. The CDR3 length is 17 residues. This CDR3 is CASSLHGLAGAYNEQFF. The CDR3 coding sequence is TGTGCCAGTAGTTTACACGGACTAGCGGGTGCCTACAATGAGCAGTTCTTC.

This clone was picked up a small number of times. J is TRBJ2-1 and V is TRBV5-1; D possibly matches TRBD1 or TRBD2 (5 bases each). V lost 0 bases and J 0 bases, leaving 16 bases between the germline ends. This CDR3 is built from 18 residues. Germline V gene data show CDR1 as SGHRS and CDR2 as YFSETQ. The CDR3 bases are TGCGCCAGCAGCTTGGATGGGGACCCCCGGAGCTCCTACAATGAGCAGTTCTTC. As protein: CASSLDGDPRSSYNEQFF.

This chain joins TRBV5-1 and TRBJ2-7; 9 bases agree with TRBD2. Germline trimming cut 4 bases from V and 3 bases from J; bases unmatched to any gene: 5. The germline CDR1 and CDR2 sequences are SGHRS and YFSETQ. The CDR3 sequence is 14 residues long. The CDR3 DNA sequence: TGCGCCAGCAGCATAGTAGCGGGAGTCTACGAGCAGTACTTC. It yields the protein CASSIVAGVYEQYF.

This chain joins TRBV28 and TRBJ1-5, with no clear D. This CDR3 region has 13 residues. Trimming removed 3 bases from V and 0 bases from J, with 3 bases in between. The germline CDR1 and CDR2 sequences are MDHEN and SYDVKM. The CDR3 sequence is CASSFLSNQPQHF. The CDR3 DNA sequence: TGTGCCAGCAGTTTCCTTAGCAATCAGCCCCAGCATTTT.

V and J are TRBV13 and TRBJ2-7; the D gene is possibly TRBD2 (5 bases). Trimming shortened V by 5 bases and J by 0 bases, and 14 bases separated the two germline ends. The CDR3 loop spans 15 amino acids. Germline loops: CDR1 PRHDT, CDR2 FYEKMQ (reference sequence). The CDR3 DNA reads TGTGCCAGCAGCACCCGCGGAACTAGCTCCTACGAGCAGTACTTC. It codes for CASSTRGTSSYEQYF.

The genes are TRBV4-1 and TRBJ2-7; D might be TRBD1 (5 bases). This CDR3 has 15 amino acids. Germline V gene data show CDR1 as MGHRA and CDR2 as YSYEKL. V gave up 3 bases and J gave up 1 base, with 13 bases separating them. Here the CDR3 DNA reads TGCGCCAGCAGCCAGAGTAGGTCAGGGTCCTACGAGCAGTACTTC. It yields the protein CASSQSRSGSYEQYF.

The chain couples TRBV29-1 to TRBJ2-3, with 7 nucleotides matching TRBD1. The germline gives CDR1 SQVTM, CDR2 ANQGSEA. With V trimmed by 0 bases and J by 2 bases, 8 bases remained unmatched. This CDR3 spans 16 amino acids. Here the CDR3 reads CSVEDWADRATDTQYF. The CDR3, as DNA: TGCAGCGTTGAAGATTGGGCCGACAGGGCCACAGATACGCAGTATTTT.

This clone was seen more than once but under ten times. The J gene is TRBJ2-7, the V gene TRBV6-1, with D tentatively TRBD1 (6 bases). Germline V gene sequence: CDR1 MNHNS, CDR2 SASEGT. The ends were cut back, 7 bases at V and 4 bases at J, with 11 bases in the middle. The CDR3 extends over 12 amino acids. CDR3 nucleotide sequence: TGTGCCAGCAACGGACAGAAATACGAGCAGTACTTC. As protein: CASNGQKYEQYF.

A few counts support this clone. This chain joins TRBV18 and TRBJ1-4; D possibly corresponds to TRBD1 (6 bases). The V end was cut by 6 bases, the J end by 4 bases, with 18 bases between. The CDR3 has 16 residues. Germline values: CDR1 KGHSH, CDR2 LQKENI. Written as DNA, the CDR3 is TGTGCCAGCTCGTCTTTCCGCGGGGGCTATAATGAAAAACTGTTTTTT. Its translation is CASSSFRGGYNEKLFF. Using reference TRBV18 and TRBJ1-4 for the parts outside the CDR3, the full variable domain is NAGVMQNPRHLVRRRGQEARLRCSPMKGHSHVYWYRQLPEEGLKFMVYLQKENIIDESGMPKERFSAEFPKEGPSILRIQQVVRGDSAAYFCASSSFRGGYNEKLFFGSGTQLSVL.

In its sample, this clone was seen a few times. V usage is TRBV2 and J usage is TRBJ1-1; TRBD1 aligns across 8 bases. The CDR3 is 13 amino acids. The J segment lost 4 bases and the V segment lost 6 bases, leaving 4 bases of the junction unmatched. Germline V CDR1 and CDR2: SNHLY, FYNNEI. This CDR3 is CASSLTGATEAFF. CDR3 nucleotide sequence: TGTGCCAGCAGCCTGACAGGGGCCACTGAAGCTTTCTTT.

The chain is built from TRBV5-6 and TRBJ1-2; D ambiguous. CDR1 and CDR2 from the germline V gene are SGHDT and YYEEEE. CDR3 size: 14 residues. The V end was cut by 0 bases, the J end by 6 bases, with 12 bases between. The CDR3 spells CASSLVSVAHGYTF. In DNA, the CDR3 is TGTGCCAGCAGCTTGGTGTCAGTGGCCCATGGCTACACCTTC.